The 21 T cell receptor beta chains below were found in one sample sequenced in a study of vaccination and CD4 T cells after COVID-19. Stated treatment: roughly 10-day PBMC culture with coronavirus spike peptide pools or control peptides (ViraFEST assay). Oncomine TCR Beta short-read sequencing was applied to DNA from cultured CD4+ T cells. MiXCR was run by TCRdb on the PCR reads, yielding one entry per CDR3 protein. The sample carries a few thousand distinct CDR3 sequences, 21% recorded once. These TCRs' antigens remain unknown. Sequences were derived from CD4+ T cells from blood, cultured in vitro, sampled after SARS-CoV-2 vaccination. Receptor source: a human donor who had recovered from COVID-19.

The chain couples TRBV28 to TRBJ1-1; a possible D gene is TRBD1 (5 bases). CDR3 length equals 15 residues. In germline, CDR1 is MDHEN, CDR2 SYDVKM. V dropped 2 bases and J dropped 4 bases, with 14 bases sitting between them. For the CDR3, the DNA is TGTGCCAGCAGTTTAACCAGCTTGAGGGGCACTGAAGCTTTCTTT. It yields the protein CASSLTSLRGTEAFF.

Of note for this clonotype: The junction departs from the called germline gene at one end, perhaps through a read error. The chain couples TRBV4-1 to TRBJ2-5; D uncertain. Germline V gene sequence: CDR1 MGHRA, CDR2 YSYEKL. CDR3 length: 14 amino acids. The CDR3 nucleotides read TGCGCCAGCGGCCAAGTGGCAGCCCAAGAGACCCAGTACTTC. Protein product: CASGQVAAQETQYF.

The chain couples TRBV7-2 to TRBJ2-2; D gene uncertain. Trimming stripped 5 bases from V and 6 bases from J, with 10 bases between. CDR3 size: 13 residues. Per germline, CDR1 SGHTA and CDR2 FQGNSA. This chain's CDR3 is CASSGWKSGELFF. In DNA form, the CDR3 reads TGTGCCAGCAGCGGATGGAAGTCCGGGGAGCTGTTTTTT.

The rearrangement joins TRBV20-1 to TRBJ2-2, with a possible D match to TRBD2 (5 bases). The CDR3 totals 15 residues. Trimming removed 4 bases at V and 3 bases at J, with 15 bases between. Germline V gives CDR1 DFQATT, CDR2 SNEGSKA (reference sequence). CDR3 sequence: CSAKKDSADTGELFF. The CDR3 nucleotides read TGCAGTGCTAAGAAGGACTCCGCAGACACCGGGGAGCTGTTTTTT.

This chain connects TRBV9 to TRBJ2-3, with TRBD1 as a possible D gene (5 bases). The V gene's germline CDR1 is SGDLS and CDR2 YYNGEE. V was trimmed by 0 bases and J by 0 bases, leaving 11 bases between them. This CDR3 comprises 16 residues. The CDR3 bases are TGTGCCAGCAGCGTAGGGGGCTCCACAAGCACAGATACGCAGTATTTT. Residues: CASSVGGSTSTDTQYF.

This clonotype was counted between two and nine times. The rearrangement links TRBV6-5 to TRBJ1-1; no reliable D call. Trimming shortened V by 6 bases and J by 1 base, and 12 bases separated the two germline ends. Germline V gene data show CDR1 as MNHEY and CDR2 as SVGAGI. CDR3 size: 14 residues. For the CDR3, the DNA is TGTGCCAGCAGCTACGGCTGGGCGAACACTGAAGCTTTCTTT. The encoded protein is CASSYGWANTEAFF.

This clonotype has more than one count but fewer than ten. The CDR3, as DNA: TGTGCCAGCAGCTACAAGCGGGGGTCGAATCACGATGAGCAGTTCTTC. Translation gives CASSYKRGSNHDEQFF. J is TRBJ2-1 and V is TRBV7-9; TRBD2 aligns across 8 bases. J lost 8 bases, V lost 4 bases, and 13 bases had no gene match. Germline V CDR1 and CDR2: SEHNR, FQNEAQ (reference sequence). The CDR3 length is 16 residues.

To note about this clonotype: One junction end does not reproduce the germline sequence, and a read error may be involved. The rearrangement uses TRBV20-1 and TRBJ2-1, with D uncertain. Germline V lookup: CDR1 DFQATT, CDR2 SNEGSKA (reference sequence). This CDR3 is 13 amino acids long. The CDR3 sequence is CSAVVGLAPAVLF. CDR3 nucleotides: TGCAGTGCAGTCGTTGGCCTCGCGCCGGCGGTGCTCTTC.

The chain links TRBV6-1 to TRBJ2-3; D gene uncertain. The CDR3 is made up of 13 amino acids. V was cut by 10 bases and J by 4 bases, with 15 bases left in between. CDR1 and CDR2 (germline): MNHNS, SASEGT. The CDR3 sequence is CATLDPNADTQYF. The CDR3 DNA reads as TGTGCCACCCTTGATCCCAACGCAGATACGCAGTATTTT.

This clonotype rates as medium-sized (0.01 to 0.1%). The rearrangement joins TRBV20-1 to TRBJ2-3, with D uncertain. CDR3 size: 14 residues. The V gene lost 5 bases and the J gene lost 0 bases, with 12 bases spanning the gap. CDR1 is DFQATT and CDR2 is SNEGSKA in the germline V gene (reference sequence). The CDR3 reads CSAARTGSTDTQYF. The CDR3 coding sequence is TGCAGTGCTGCTAGGACGGGCAGCACAGATACGCAGTATTTT.

The J gene is TRBJ1-2, the V gene TRBV29-1; the match to TRBD1 covers 7 bases. V was clipped by 7 bases and J by 3 bases; unmatched bases: 8. The CDR3 is 13 amino acids. Per germline, CDR1 SQVTM and CDR2 ANQGSEA. The chain's CDR3 is CSGTGVMDYGYTF. CDR3 bases: TGCAGCGGAACAGGGGTAATGGACTATGGCTACACCTTC. Using reference TRBV29-1 and TRBJ1-2 for the parts outside the CDR3, the full variable domain is SAVISQKPSRDICQRGTSLTIQCQVDSQVTMMFWYRQQPGQSLTLIATANQGSEATYESGFVIDKFPISRPNLTFSTLTVSNMSPEDSSIYLCSGTGVMDYGYTFGSGTRLTVV.

This clonotype was seen only a few times. This chain joins TRBV20-1 and TRBJ1-1; no clear D gene. V lost 5 bases to trimming and J lost 3 bases, with 16 bases between them. This CDR3 is 14 amino acids long. CDR1 and CDR2 (germline): DFQATT, SNEGSKA (reference sequence). CDR3 amino acids: CSASSSVGDTEAFF. DNA for the CDR3: TGCAGTGCTTCATCCTCAGTCGGGGACACTGAAGCTTTCTTT.

By share of the sample, this clonotype is medium-sized. This chain connects TRBV20-1 to TRBJ1-2, with D possibly being TRBD1 (6 bases). The CDR3 consists of 13 residues. The ends were cut back, 7 bases at V and 5 bases at J, with 17 bases in the middle. Germline assignment: CDR1 DFQATT and CDR2 SNEGSKA (reference sequence). The CDR3 coding sequence is TGCAGTGGGGACGGGGGGGCCGGTTATGGCTACACCTTC. Its protein product is CSGDGGAGYGYTF.

Notes on this clonotype: A much larger clone differs by one base, so this may be a read error. The rearrangement joins TRBV20-1 to TRBJ2-3; tentatively, D is TRBD1 or TRBD2 (6 bases each). The CDR3 length is 15 residues. V was shortened by 0 bases and J by 4 bases, with 14 bases between the two germline ends. Germline V gene data show CDR1 as DFQATT and CDR2 as SNEGSKA (reference sequence). The CDR3 coding sequence is TGCAGTGCTAGAGATAAGGGGGGTTGGGCAGATACGCAGTATTTT. It translates to CSARDKGGWADTQYF.

This clonotype is medium-sized by share. The gene calls are TRBV27 and TRBJ2-3, with a weak D call TRBD1 (6 bases). Trimming took off 5 bases at V and 2 bases at J, with 11 bases between the two ends. From germline, CDR1 is MNHEY and CDR2 SMNVEV (reference sequence). The CDR3 spans 14 residues. DNA of the CDR3: TGTGCCAGCAGTCCCGGACAGACCACAGATACGCAGTATTTT. It yields the protein CASSPGQTTDTQYF.

This clonotype rates as medium-sized. The V call is TRBV6-1, the J call TRBJ2-6; D call uncertain. V was clipped by 11 bases and J by 0 bases, with 11 bases between them. Germline V CDR1 and CDR2: MNHNS, SASEGT. This CDR3 is 14 amino acids long. CDR3 bases: TGTGCCCTAGGACGGTCCTCTGGGGCCAACGTCCTGACTTTC. It encodes CALGRSSGANVLTF.

The gene calls are TRBV6-5 and TRBJ1-5; D is undetermined. CDR1 is MNHEY and CDR2 is SVGAGI in the germline V gene. V was shortened by 1 base and J by 7 bases, with 8 bases between the two germline ends. This CDR3 is 13 amino acids long. CDR3 region: CASSYFSGQPQHF. DNA of the CDR3: TGTGCCAGCAGTTACTTTTCGGGACAGCCCCAGCATTTT.

This clonotype turned up a few times. V usage is TRBV27 and J usage is TRBJ1-5, with no clear D. Trimming left V 5 bases short and J 2 bases short, with 19 bases between. The CDR3 is made up of 17 amino acids. From germline, CDR1 is MNHEY and CDR2 SMNVEV (reference sequence). The CDR3 nucleotides are TGTGCCAGCAGTCCCCGCGGCTGGACCTTAGGCAATCAGCCCCAGCATTTT. This encodes CASSPRGWTLGNQPQHF.

In this sample, this clonotype is medium-sized. The chain carries TRBV7-2 and TRBJ2-1; D remains ambiguous. CDR3 length: 13 residues. V lost 5 bases, J lost 10 bases, and 15 bases lay in between. Germline CDR1 is SGHTA and CDR2 is FQGNSA. CDR3 DNA: TGTGCCAGCAGCCTGACCCCTGGGGTAGAGCAGTTCTTC. The encoded protein is CASSLTPGVEQFF.

The rearrangement joins TRBV6-1 to TRBJ2-1; D may be TRBD1 (5 bases). Germline lookup yields CDR1 MNHNS and CDR2 SASEGT. This CDR3 comprises 16 residues. Deletions cut 6 bases from V and 4 bases from J, with 19 bases between. The CDR3 bases are TGTGCCAGCAGGGACGGTTGGGGCGGAATATACAATGAGCAGTTCTTC. Its protein product is CASRDGWGGIYNEQFF.

Comment on this clonotype: This could be a read error, since a much larger clone is one nucleotide away. J is TRBJ2-5 and V is TRBV4-1; 7 bases match TRBD1. The germline CDR1 and CDR2 sequences are MGHRA and YSYEKL. J lost 4 bases, V lost 3 bases, and 8 bases had no gene match. The CDR3 runs to 15 residues. The CDR3 here is CASSQSTGAVETQYF. CDR3 DNA: TGCGCCAGCAGCCAGAGTACAGGGGCGGTAGAGACCCAGTACTTC.